The sequence of this T cell receptor (beta chain) was determined in a study of T cells after posttransplantation cyclophosphamide. This CDR3 contains 15 residues. Germline V gives CDR1 MNHNS, CDR2 SASEGT. V shed 2 bases, J shed 6 bases, and the junction held 8 bases outside the gene matches. TCRdb's table, derived via immunoSEQ multiplex PCR, lists solely in-frame clones and lacks some. The data show about 52,000 clones, with approximately 94% seen just once and 2.9% held by the top ten. The source is a woman in her 30s in good health and a related stem cell transplant donor. This chain links TRBV6-1 with TRBJ2-7, with TRBD1 matching 9 bases. The sample taken for sequencing was PBMCs. In DNA form, the CDR3 reads TGTGCCAGCAGTGAACGCCTCCGGGACAGGGTCGAGCAGTACTTC. It yields the protein CASSERLRDRVEQYF.